One sample yielded the 27 T cell receptor beta chains listed below, sequenced in a study of cytomegalovirus exposure and HLA in healthy donors (dated by TCRdb to about 2017). The library was generated by the immunoSEQ multiplex PCR assay. For the multiplex PCR, a mixture combining 60 forward primers for TCR Vbeta segments and 13 reverse primers for TCR Jbeta segments was used. TCRdb stores this immuneACCESS table with in-frame sequences only. Part of the clones is absent; in the studies checked, under half of the shortfall reflects unresolved V genes, and no reason is known for the rest. The sample table on file contains tens of thousands of clones. The ten most abundant clones make up roughly 2.6% of the sample. The sample was PBMCs. The receptors were gathered from a man aged 35 to 55 in good health and CMV-seronegative.

The chain uses TRBV9 and TRBJ2-2; 10 bases line up with TRBD2. In germline, CDR1 is SGDLS, CDR2 YYNGEE. This CDR3 is 16 amino acids long. V shed 2 bases and J 8 bases; nucleotides not matched to a gene: 9. The chain's CDR3 is CASSVSGGLEKGELFF. The CDR3 DNA reads TGTGCCAGCAGCGTTAGCGGGGGGCTCGAGAAGGGGGAGCTGTTTTTT.

The chain's CDR3 is CASSSRSAGAGYEQYF. The CDR3 nucleotides read TGTGCCAGCAGTTCCCGTTCCGCGGGGGCCGGATACGAGCAGTACTTC. V usage is TRBV6-5 and J usage is TRBJ2-7; perhaps TRBD2 as D (7 bases). This CDR3 comprises 16 residues. Per the germline V gene, CDR1 is MNHEY and CDR2 is SVGAGI. Trimming removed 4 bases at V and 4 bases at J, with 20 bases between.

The V and J genes are TRBV6-5 and TRBJ1-1, with unresolved D. Germline V CDR1 and CDR2: MNHEY, SVGAGI. The V end lost 2 bases, the J end lost 1 base, and 5 bases lay between the germline ends. This CDR3 region has 13 residues. The CDR3 coding sequence is TGTGCCAGCAGTTACCGACAGAACACTGAAGCTTTCTTT. It encodes CASSYRQNTEAFF.

The rearrangement joins TRBV5-5 to TRBJ1-5; the D is unclear. Germline V CDR1 and CDR2: SGHKS, YYEKEE (reference sequence). Trimming cost V 5 bases and J 0 bases, with 9 bases left between them. This CDR3 region has 14 residues. The chain's CDR3 is CASSLHVSNQPQHF. In nucleotides, the CDR3 is TGTGCCAGCAGTTTACACGTTAGCAATCAGCCCCAGCATTTT.

A remark on this clone: The same CDR3 also results from other DNA sequences found in this sample. The chain uses TRBV5-1 and TRBJ2-7; 11 positions agree with TRBD1. This CDR3 comprises 14 residues. V gave up 2 bases and J gave up 4 bases; unmatched junction bases: 2. The germline CDR1 and CDR2 sequences are SGHRS and YFSETQ. The CDR3, as DNA: TGCGCCAGCAGCTTAGGACAGGGGGCATACGAGCAGTACTTC. It codes for CASSLGQGAYEQYF.

The chain combines TRBV30 with TRBJ2-5; 8 bases are a match to TRBD2. Germline V gene data show CDR1 as GTSNPN and CDR2 as SVGIG (reference sequence). V shed 2 bases, J shed 4 bases, and the junction held 6 bases outside the gene matches. The CDR3 contains 14 residues. Here the CDR3 DNA reads TGTGCCTGGAGTATTTTAAGCGGGGGAGAGACCCAGTACTTC. This codes for CAWSILSGGETQYF.

J is TRBJ1-6 and V is TRBV5-1; a possible D gene is TRBD1 (6 bases). With 0 bases removed from V and 7 bases from J, the gap between germline ends came to 8 bases. The CDR3 extends over 14 amino acids. CDR1 is SGHRS and CDR2 is YFSETQ in the germline V gene. In DNA form, the CDR3 reads TGCGCCAGCAGCTTGGGTCAGGGGAATTCACCCCTCCACTTT. Protein sequence: CASSLGQGNSPLHF.

The rearrangement uses TRBV6-6 and TRBJ1-2, with 8 bases that match TRBD1. Germline V gene lookup returns CDR1 MNHNY and CDR2 SVGAGI (reference sequence). The CDR3 is made up of 14 amino acids. The V and J ends lost 5 bases and 1 base, in that order; junction bases with no gene match: 3. The CDR3 protein is CASSQDRVNYGYTF. In DNA, the CDR3 is TGTGCCAGCAGTCAGGACAGGGTTAACTATGGCTACACCTTC.

The chain links TRBV7-8 to TRBJ1-6; 9 bases match TRBD1. CDR3 size: 15 residues. Trimming removed 0 bases from V and 10 bases from J; junction bases left unmatched: 4. Per the germline V gene, CDR1 is SGHVS and CDR2 is FQNEAQ. CDR3 protein: CASSLAGQGPSPLHF. For the CDR3, the DNA is TGTGCCAGCAGCTTAGCGGGACAGGGACCGTCACCCCTCCACTTT.

V and J are TRBV15 and TRBJ1-4; possibly TRBD1 for D (5 bases). Trimming stripped 0 bases from V and 2 bases from J, with 13 bases between. Germline lookup yields CDR1 LNHNV and CDR2 YYDKDF (reference sequence). This CDR3 is built from 17 residues. CDR3 DNA sequence: TGTGCCACCAGCAGAGATGGGGGGGGAGGCACTAATGAAAAACTGTTTTTT. Its translation: CATSRDGGGGTNEKLFF.

The chain recombines TRBV4-1 with TRBJ2-1, with 14 positions matching TRBD2. Germline V CDR1 and CDR2: MGHRA, YSYEKL. This CDR3 spans 16 amino acids. V was pared by 1 base and J by 6 bases, with 2 bases of the junction left unmatched. This CDR3 is CASSQGLAGGINEQFF. As DNA, the CDR3 is TGCGCCAGCAGCCAAGGACTAGCGGGGGGGATCAATGAGCAGTTCTTC.

The chain recombines TRBV7-9 with TRBJ2-7; D is perhaps TRBD1 (5 bases). There are 13 residues in the CDR3. Germline CDR1 and CDR2: SEHNR and FQNEAQ (reference sequence). Trimming removed 5 bases at V and 0 bases at J, with 8 bases between. CDR3 bases: TGTGCCAGCAGCCCAACAGGCTCCTACGAGCAGTACTTC. Protein product: CASSPTGSYEQYF.

J is TRBJ2-2 and V is TRBV7-2, with D perhaps matching TRBD1 (6 bases). The CDR3 is 15 residues long. V was shortened by 6 bases and J by 3 bases, with 14 bases between the two germline ends. Germline V CDR1 and CDR2: SGHTA, FQGNSA. CDR3 bases: TGTGCCAGCAGTCCGGACAGATCCCACACCGGGGAGCTGTTTTTT. Residues: CASSPDRSHTGELFF.

The chain links TRBV14 to TRBJ2-5; 10 bases match TRBD1. CDR3 length equals 16 residues. J was trimmed by 4 bases and V by 1 base; bases with no gene match: 6. CDR1 and CDR2 from the germline V gene are SGHDN and FVKESK. DNA for the CDR3: TGTGCCAGCAGCCAAGTCCGGACAGGGGGTGGAGAGACCCAGTACTTC. It translates to CASSQVRTGGGETQYF.

The CDR3 coding sequence is TGCGCCAGCAGCTTGGGGGTTCTTCGCTCTCGGGTGAACACTGAAGCTTTCTTT. Translating gives CASSLGVLRSRVNTEAFF. V is TRBV5-1 and J is TRBJ1-1; D not certain. The ends were cut back, 0 bases at V and 0 bases at J, with 18 bases in the middle. Germline CDR1 SGHRS, CDR2 YFSETQ. There are 18 residues in the CDR3.

This sequence joins TRBV18 and TRBJ2-7; TRBD2 aligns across 9 bases. Per the germline V gene, CDR1 is KGHSH and CDR2 is LQKENI. The CDR3 runs to 15 residues. The junction had 6 bases not matched to a gene; V was cut back by 6 bases and J by 0 bases. In DNA form, the CDR3 reads TGTGCCAGCTCGCCGAGTAGCGGGGGCTCCTACGAGCAGTACTTC. Translated, it gives CASSPSSGGSYEQYF.

The CDR3 nucleotides read TGCGCCAGCAGCCACCGACACCTAGCGGGGGCCCCCACCGGGGAGCTGTTTTTT. It yields the protein CASSHRHLAGAPTGELFF. The genes are TRBV4-1 and TRBJ2-2; 10 nucleotides match TRBD2. Trimming removed 3 bases from V and 4 bases from J; junction bases left unmatched: 11. CDR1 and CDR2 from the germline V gene are MGHRA and YSYEKL. The CDR3 contains 18 residues.

The chain links TRBV18 to TRBJ2-5; tentative D call: TRBD1 (6 bases). V was clipped by 4 bases and J by 1 base, with 13 bases between them. CDR1 is KGHSH and CDR2 is LQKENI in the germline V gene. The CDR3 extends over 15 amino acids. The CDR3 region is CASSQRTVRQETQYF. In DNA form, the CDR3 reads TGTGCCAGCTCACAACGGACAGTTCGCCAAGAGACCCAGTACTTC.

The chain carries TRBV7-9 and TRBJ2-1; the D gene is possibly TRBD2 (5 bases). Germline loops: CDR1 SEHNR, CDR2 FQNEAQ (reference sequence). The CDR3 is 16 amino acids. The germline V and J ends were trimmed by 5 bases and 0 bases, with 14 bases remaining between them. The CDR3 DNA reads TGTGCCAGCAGCCCGACGAGGGAATTCTCCTACAATGAGCAGTTCTTC. Its translation is CASSPTREFSYNEQFF.

V is TRBV11-2 and J is TRBJ2-3, with D perhaps matching TRBD2 (6 bases). Germline values: CDR1 SGHAT, CDR2 FQNNGV. V was clipped by 3 bases and J by 0 bases, with 13 bases between them. This CDR3 comprises 16 residues. CDR3 DNA sequence: TGTGCCAGCAGCTTCATCAATAGCGGTAGCACAGATACGCAGTATTTT. Translated, it gives CASSFINSGSTDTQYF.

The chain employs TRBV5-6 and TRBJ1-6; tentatively, D is TRBD1 (5 bases). V was trimmed by 4 bases and J by 1 base, leaving 18 bases between them. Germline CDR1 and CDR2: SGHDT and YYEEEE. This CDR3 has 18 residues. The CDR3 is CASSRSGRVSSYNSPLHF. The CDR3, as DNA: TGTGCCAGCAGCCGCTCTGGCAGGGTGAGTTCCTATAATTCACCCCTCCACTTT.

The J gene is TRBJ2-7, the V gene TRBV5-4; 12 positions agree with TRBD1. The germline V gene has CDR1 SGHNT and CDR2 YYREEE (reference sequence). After removal of 3 bases from V and 5 bases from J, the junction contained 6 bases not matched to a gene. The CDR3 has 15 amino acids. The CDR3 reads CASSWPGTGGDEQYF. The CDR3 nucleotides are TGTGCCAGCAGCTGGCCCGGGACAGGGGGCGACGAGCAGTACTTC.

To note about this clone: A junction boundary mismatches the germline segment, possibly from a read error. The V gene is TRBV4-1, the J gene TRBJ2-1; TRBD1 might be the D (5 bases). CDR1 and CDR2 from the germline V gene are MGHRA and YSYEKL. This CDR3 is built from 15 residues. The CDR3 region has the DNA TGCGCCAGCAGCCAAAGGGGCAGCTCCGACAATGAGCAGTTCTTC. As protein: CASSQRGSSDNEQFF.

The CDR3 DNA is TGCGCCAGCAGCAAAGGGACTAGCGGGGGGGCCACCAAAAACATTCAGTACTTC. Translated, it gives CASSKGTSGGATKNIQYF. The chain joins TRBV4-1 to TRBJ2-4, with 16 bases fitting TRBD2. The CDR3 is 18 amino acids. CDR1 and CDR2 from the germline V gene are MGHRA and YSYEKL. J gave up 2 bases and V 5 bases, and 6 bases lay outside the gene matches.

This chain joins TRBV30 and TRBJ2-5, with D possibly matching TRBD1 (5 bases). Trimming shortened V by 1 base and J by 7 bases, and 16 bases separated the two germline ends. The CDR3 length is 14 residues. Looked up from germline, CDR1 is GTSNPN and CDR2 is SVGIG (reference sequence). CDR3 loop: CAWSASRGSGTQYF. CDR3 nucleotides: TGTGCCTGGAGTGCCTCAAGGGGCTCAGGGACCCAGTACTTC.

The rearrangement links TRBV7-3 to TRBJ1-1, with TRBD1 matching over 9 bases. V shed 5 bases and J 4 bases; nucleotides not matched to a gene: 2. The CDR3 totals 13 residues. Germline V lookup: CDR1 SGHTA, CDR2 FQGTGA. The CDR3 DNA sequence: TGTGCCAGCAGCCGACAGGGGGGCACTGAAGCTTTCTTT. Its translation: CASSRQGGTEAFF.

The chain couples TRBV19 to TRBJ2-3, with a possible D match to TRBD1 (6 bases). The CDR3 contains 15 residues. The V end lost 3 bases, the J end lost 4 bases, and 14 bases lay between the germline ends. Germline CDR1 LNHDA, CDR2 SQIVND (reference sequence). For the CDR3, the DNA is TGTGCCAGTAGTATCGGCTACAGGGCGGCAGATACGCAGTATTTT. Translation gives CASSIGYRAADTQYF.